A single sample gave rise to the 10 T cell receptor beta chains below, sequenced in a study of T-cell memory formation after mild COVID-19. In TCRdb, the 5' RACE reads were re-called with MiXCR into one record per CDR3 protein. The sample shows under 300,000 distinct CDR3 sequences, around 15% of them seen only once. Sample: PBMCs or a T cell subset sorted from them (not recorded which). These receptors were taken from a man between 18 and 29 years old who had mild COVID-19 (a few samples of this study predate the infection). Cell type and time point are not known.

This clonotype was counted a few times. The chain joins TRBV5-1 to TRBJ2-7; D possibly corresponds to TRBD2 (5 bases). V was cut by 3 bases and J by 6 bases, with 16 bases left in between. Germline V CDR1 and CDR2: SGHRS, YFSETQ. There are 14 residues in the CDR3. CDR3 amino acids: CASSSYEGLGEQYF. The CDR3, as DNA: TGCGCCAGCAGCTCTTACGAGGGCCTGGGCGAGCAGTACTTC.

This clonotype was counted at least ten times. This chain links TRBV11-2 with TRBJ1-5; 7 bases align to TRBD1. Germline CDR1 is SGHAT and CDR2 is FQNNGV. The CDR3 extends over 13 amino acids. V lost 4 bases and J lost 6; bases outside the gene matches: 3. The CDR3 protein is CASSSDRAQPQHF. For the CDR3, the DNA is TGTGCCAGCAGCTCTGACAGGGCTCAGCCCCAGCATTTT.

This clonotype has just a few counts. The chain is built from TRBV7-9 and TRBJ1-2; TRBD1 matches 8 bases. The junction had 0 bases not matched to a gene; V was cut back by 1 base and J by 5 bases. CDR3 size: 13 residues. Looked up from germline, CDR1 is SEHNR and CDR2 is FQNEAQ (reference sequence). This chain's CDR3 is CASSLGTGYGYTF. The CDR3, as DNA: TGTGCCAGCAGCTTAGGGACAGGGTATGGCTACACCTTC.

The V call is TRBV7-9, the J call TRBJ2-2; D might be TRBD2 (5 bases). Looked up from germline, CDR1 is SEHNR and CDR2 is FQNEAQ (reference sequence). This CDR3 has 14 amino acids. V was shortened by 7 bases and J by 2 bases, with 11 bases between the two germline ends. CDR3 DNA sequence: TGTGCCAGCACCGGGATTTCTAACACCGGGGAGCTGTTTTTT. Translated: CASTGISNTGELFF.

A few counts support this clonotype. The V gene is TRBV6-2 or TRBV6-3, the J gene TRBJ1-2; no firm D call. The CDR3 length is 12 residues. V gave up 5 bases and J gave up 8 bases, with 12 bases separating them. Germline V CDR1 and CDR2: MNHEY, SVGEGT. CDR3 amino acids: CASSTSRVGYTF. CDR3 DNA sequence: TGTGCCAGCAGTACCTCTCGGGTAGGCTACACCTTC.

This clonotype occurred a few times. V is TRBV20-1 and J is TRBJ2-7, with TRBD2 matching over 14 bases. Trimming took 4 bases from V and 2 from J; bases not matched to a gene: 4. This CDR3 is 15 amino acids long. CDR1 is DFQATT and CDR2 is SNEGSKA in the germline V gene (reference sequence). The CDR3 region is CSANGLAGGTYEQYF. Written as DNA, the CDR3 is TGCAGTGCTAACGGACTAGCGGGGGGTACCTACGAGCAGTACTTC.

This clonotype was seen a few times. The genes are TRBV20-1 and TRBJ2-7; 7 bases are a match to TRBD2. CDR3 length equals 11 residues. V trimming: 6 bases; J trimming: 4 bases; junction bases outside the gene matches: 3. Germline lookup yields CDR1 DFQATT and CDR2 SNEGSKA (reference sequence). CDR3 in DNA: TGCAGTGCAATACTAGCGTACGAGCAGTACTTC. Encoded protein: CSAILAYEQYF.

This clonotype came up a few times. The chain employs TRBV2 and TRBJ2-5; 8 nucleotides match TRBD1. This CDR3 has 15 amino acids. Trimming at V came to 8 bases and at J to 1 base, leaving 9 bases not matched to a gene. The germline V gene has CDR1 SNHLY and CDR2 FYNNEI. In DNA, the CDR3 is TGTGCCAGCCGAAGGACAGGGAGGACCCAAGAGACCCAGTACTTC. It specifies CASRRTGRTQETQYF.

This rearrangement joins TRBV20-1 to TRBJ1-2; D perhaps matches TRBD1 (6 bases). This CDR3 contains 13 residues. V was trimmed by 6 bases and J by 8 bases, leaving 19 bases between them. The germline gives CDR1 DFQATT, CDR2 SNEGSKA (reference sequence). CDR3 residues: CSAATIQGFGYTF. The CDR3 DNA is TGCAGTGCCGCTACGATACAGGGTTTCGGCTACACCTTC.

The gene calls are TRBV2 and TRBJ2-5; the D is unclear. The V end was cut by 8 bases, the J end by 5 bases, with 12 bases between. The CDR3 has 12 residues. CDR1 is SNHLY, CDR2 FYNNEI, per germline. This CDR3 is CASEGFSETQYF. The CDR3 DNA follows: TGTGCCAGCGAAGGGTTTTCTGAGACCCAGTACTTC. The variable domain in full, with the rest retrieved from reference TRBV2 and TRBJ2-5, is EPEVTQTPSHQVTQMGQEVILRCVPISNHLYFYWYRQILGQKVEFLVSFYNNEISEKSEIFDDQFSVERPDGSNFTLKIRSTKLEDSAMYFCASEGFSETQYFGPGTRLLVL.